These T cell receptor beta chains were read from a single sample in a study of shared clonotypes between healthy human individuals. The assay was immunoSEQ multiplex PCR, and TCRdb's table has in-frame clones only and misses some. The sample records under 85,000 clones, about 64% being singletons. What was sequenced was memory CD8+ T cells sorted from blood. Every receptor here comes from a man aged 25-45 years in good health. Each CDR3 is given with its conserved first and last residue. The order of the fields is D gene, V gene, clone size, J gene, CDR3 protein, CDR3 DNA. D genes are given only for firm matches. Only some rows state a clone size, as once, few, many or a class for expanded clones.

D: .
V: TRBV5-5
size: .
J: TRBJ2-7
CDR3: CASSLWRGSSYEQYF
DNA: TGTGCCAGCAGCTTGTGGAGGGGGAGCTCCTACGAGCAGTACTTC

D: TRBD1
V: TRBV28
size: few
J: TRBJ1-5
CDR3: CASSLQPGQGDSNQPQHF
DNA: TGTGCCAGCAGTTTACAGCCGGGACAGGGTGATAGCAATCAGCCCCAGCATTTT

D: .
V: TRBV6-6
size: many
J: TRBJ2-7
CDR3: CASRSLDYEQYF
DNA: TGTGCCAGCAGATCACTAGACTACGAGCAGTACTTC

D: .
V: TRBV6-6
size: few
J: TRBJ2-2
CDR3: CASSLERENTGELFF
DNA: TGTGCCAGCAGTCTCGAAAGGGAGAACACCGGGGAGCTGTTTTTT

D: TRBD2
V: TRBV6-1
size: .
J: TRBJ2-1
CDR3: CASGVLAGLNNEQFF
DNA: TGTGCCAGCGGGGTTCTAGCGGGCTTAAACAATGAGCAGTTCTTC

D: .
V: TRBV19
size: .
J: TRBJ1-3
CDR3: CASSETTSTGNTIYF
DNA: TGTGCCAGTAGTGAAACTACGAGTACTGGAAACACCATATATTTT

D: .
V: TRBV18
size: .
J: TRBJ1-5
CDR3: CASSGTLNDQPQHF
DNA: TGTGCCAGCTCCGGGACACTAAATGATCAGCCCCAGCATTTT

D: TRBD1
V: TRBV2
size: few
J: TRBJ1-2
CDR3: CASVGTGDYGYTF
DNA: TGTGCCAGCGTGGGGACAGGGGACTATGGCTACACCTTC

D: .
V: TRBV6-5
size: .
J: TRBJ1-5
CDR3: CASRQRVYSNQPQHF
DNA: TGTGCCAGCAGACAAAGGGTCTATAGCAATCAGCCCCAGCATTTT

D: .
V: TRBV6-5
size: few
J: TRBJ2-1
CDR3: CASSGSIWGDNEQFF
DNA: TGTGCCAGCAGTGGGTCGATCTGGGGGGACAATGAGCAGTTCTTC

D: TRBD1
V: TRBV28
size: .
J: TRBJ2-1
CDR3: CASSSDRVVQFEQFF
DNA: TGTGCCAGCAGCTCGGACAGGGTGGTCCAATTTGAGCAGTTCTTC

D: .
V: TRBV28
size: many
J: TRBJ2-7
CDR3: CASSHTDYEQYF
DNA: TGTGCCAGCAGCCATACAGACTACGAGCAGTACTTC

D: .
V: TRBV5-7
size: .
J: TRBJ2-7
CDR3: CASSLGLGQYF
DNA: TGTGCCAGCAGCTTGGGACTGGGGCAGTACTTC

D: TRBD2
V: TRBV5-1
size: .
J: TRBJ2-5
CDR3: CASAPGLAGGYQETQYF
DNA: TGCGCCAGTGCTCCGGGACTAGCGGGAGGGTACCAAGAGACCCAGTACTTC

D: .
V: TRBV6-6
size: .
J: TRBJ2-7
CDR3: CASSYSDPYEQYF
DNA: TGTGCCAGCAGTTACTCGGACCCCTACGAGCAGTACTTC

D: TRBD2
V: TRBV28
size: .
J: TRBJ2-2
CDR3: CASTLGLAGVGELFF
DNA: TGTGCCAGCACTCTGGGACTAGCGGGAGTGGGGGAGCTGTTTTTT

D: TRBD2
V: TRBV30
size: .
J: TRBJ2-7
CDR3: CAWSHGTSDSYEQYF
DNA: TGTGCCTGGAGCCATGGGACTAGCGACTCCTACGAGCAGTACTTC

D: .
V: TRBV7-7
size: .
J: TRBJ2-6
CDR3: CASSQGDSGANVLTF
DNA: TGTGCTAGCAGCCAAGGGGATTCTGGGGCCAACGTCCTGACTTTC

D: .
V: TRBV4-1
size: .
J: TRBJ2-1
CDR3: CASSQDGGPGYNEQFF
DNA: TGCGCCAGCAGCCAAGATGGGGGACCTGGCTACAATGAGCAGTTCTTC

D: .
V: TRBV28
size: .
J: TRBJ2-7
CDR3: CASSPLGRNNEQYF
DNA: TGTGCCAGCAGCCCCCTCGGACGGAACAACGAGCAGTACTTC

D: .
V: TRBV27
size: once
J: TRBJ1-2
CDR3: CASSPLALSKGYTF
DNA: TGTGCCAGCAGCCCCCTGGCCCTGTCGAAGGGCTACACCTTC

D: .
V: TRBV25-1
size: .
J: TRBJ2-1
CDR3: CASSEAKVQDEQFF
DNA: TGTGCCAGCAGTGAAGCTAAGGTTCAGGATGAGCAGTTCTTC

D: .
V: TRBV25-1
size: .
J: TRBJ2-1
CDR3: CASSEDTSTRRQFF
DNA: TGTGCCAGCAGTGAAGACACCTCGACTAGGCGGCAGTTCTTC

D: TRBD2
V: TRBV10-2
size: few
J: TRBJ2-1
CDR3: CASSESRGSSYNEQFF
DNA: TGCGCCAGCAGTGAGTCTCGCGGGAGTAGTTACAATGAGCAGTTCTTC